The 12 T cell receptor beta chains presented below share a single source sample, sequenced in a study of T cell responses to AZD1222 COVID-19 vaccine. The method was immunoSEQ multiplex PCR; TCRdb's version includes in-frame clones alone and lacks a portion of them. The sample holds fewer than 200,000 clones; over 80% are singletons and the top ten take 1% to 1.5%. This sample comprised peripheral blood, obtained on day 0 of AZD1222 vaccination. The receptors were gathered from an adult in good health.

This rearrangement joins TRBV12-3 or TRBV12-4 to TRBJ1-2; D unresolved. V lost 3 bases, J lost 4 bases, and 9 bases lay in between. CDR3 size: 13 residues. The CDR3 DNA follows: TGTGCCAGCAGTTTGGTTCCCATCTATGGCTACACCTTC. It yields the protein CASSLVPIYGYTF.

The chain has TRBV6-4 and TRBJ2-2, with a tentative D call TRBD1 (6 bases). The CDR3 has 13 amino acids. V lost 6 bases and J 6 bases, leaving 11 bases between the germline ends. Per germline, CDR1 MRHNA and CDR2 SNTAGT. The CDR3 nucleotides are TGTGCCAGCAGACAGGGCGAGGCCGGGGAGCTGTTTTTT. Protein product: CASRQGEAGELFF.

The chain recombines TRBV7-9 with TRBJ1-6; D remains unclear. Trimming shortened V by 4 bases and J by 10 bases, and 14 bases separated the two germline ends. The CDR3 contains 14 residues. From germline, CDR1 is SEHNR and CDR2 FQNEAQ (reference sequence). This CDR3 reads CASSSRPDRSPLHF. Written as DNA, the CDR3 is TGTGCCAGCAGCTCGAGACCGGATCGATCACCCCTCCACTTT. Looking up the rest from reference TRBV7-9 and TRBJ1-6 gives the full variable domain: DTGVSQNPRHKITKRGQNVTFRCDPISEHNRLYWYRQTLGQGPEFLTYFQNEAQLEKSRLLSDRFSAERPKGSFSTLEIQRTEQGDSAMYLCASSSRPDRSPLHFGNGTRLTVT.

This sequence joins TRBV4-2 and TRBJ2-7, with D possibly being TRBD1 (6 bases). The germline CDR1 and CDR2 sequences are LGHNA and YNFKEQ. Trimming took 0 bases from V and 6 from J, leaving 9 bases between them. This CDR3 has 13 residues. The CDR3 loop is CASSQEQGFEQYF. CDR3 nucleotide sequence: TGTGCCAGCAGCCAAGAGCAGGGGTTCGAGCAGTACTTC.

CDR3 coding DNA: TGTGCCAGCAGTTTCCTCAGAAATCAGCCCCAGCATTTT. This translates into CASSFLRNQPQHF. The rearrangement uses TRBV12-3 or TRBV12-4 and TRBJ1-5; D remains unclear. V lost 3 bases and J 4 bases, leaving 7 bases between the germline ends. CDR3 length: 13 residues.

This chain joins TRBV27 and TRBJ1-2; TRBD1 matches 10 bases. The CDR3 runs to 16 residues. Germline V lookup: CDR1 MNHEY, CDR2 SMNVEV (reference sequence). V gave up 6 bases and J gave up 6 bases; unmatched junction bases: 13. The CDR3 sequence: CASRAFPGQGPDGYTF. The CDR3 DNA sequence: TGTGCCAGCAGAGCTTTCCCGGGACAGGGGCCGGATGGCTACACCTTC.

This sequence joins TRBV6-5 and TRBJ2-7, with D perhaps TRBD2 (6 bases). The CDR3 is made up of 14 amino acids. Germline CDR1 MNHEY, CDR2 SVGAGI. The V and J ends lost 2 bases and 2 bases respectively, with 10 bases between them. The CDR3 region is CASSYRWGAYEQYF. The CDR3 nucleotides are TGTGCCAGCAGTTACAGGTGGGGGGCCTACGAGCAGTACTTC.

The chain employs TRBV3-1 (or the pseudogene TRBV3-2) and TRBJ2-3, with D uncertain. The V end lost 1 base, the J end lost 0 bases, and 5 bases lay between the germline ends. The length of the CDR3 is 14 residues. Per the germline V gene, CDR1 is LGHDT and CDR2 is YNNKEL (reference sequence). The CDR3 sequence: CASSQAQSTDTQYF. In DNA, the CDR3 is TGTGCCAGCAGCCAAGCTCAAAGCACAGATACGCAGTATTTT.

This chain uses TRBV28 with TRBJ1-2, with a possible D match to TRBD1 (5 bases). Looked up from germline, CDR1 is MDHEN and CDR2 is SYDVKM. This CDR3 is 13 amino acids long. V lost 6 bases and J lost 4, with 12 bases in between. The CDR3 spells CASRSQATYGYTF. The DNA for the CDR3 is TGTGCCAGCAGGTCACAGGCAACCTATGGCTACACCTTC.

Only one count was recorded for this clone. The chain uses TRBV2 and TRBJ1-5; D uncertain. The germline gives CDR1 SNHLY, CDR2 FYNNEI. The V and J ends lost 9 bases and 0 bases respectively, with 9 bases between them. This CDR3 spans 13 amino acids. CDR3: CARGRNSNQPQHF. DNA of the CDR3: TGTGCCAGAGGACGGAATAGCAATCAGCCCCAGCATTTT.

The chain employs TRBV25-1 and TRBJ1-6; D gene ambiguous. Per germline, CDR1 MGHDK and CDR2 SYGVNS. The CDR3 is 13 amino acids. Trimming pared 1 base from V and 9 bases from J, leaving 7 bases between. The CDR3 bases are TGTGCCAGCAGTGAATCAGGTGGTTCACCCCTCCACTTT. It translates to CASSESGGSPLHF.

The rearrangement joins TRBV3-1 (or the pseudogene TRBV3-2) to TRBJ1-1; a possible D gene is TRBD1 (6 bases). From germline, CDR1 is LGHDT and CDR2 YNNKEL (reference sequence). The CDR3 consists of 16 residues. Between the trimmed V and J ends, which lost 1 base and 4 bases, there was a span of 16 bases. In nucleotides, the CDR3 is TGTGCCAGCAGCCAAGGGGCGGTAGGGGGGACCACTGAAGCTTTCTTT. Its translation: CASSQGAVGGTTEAFF.